This T cell receptor (beta chain) was profiled in a study of ipilimumab plus nivolumab after autologous stem cell transplantation. Whole-study context: Median doses per patient: roughly five ipilimumab, under 10 nivolumab.

Checkpoint therapy with ipilimumab 1 mg/kg began 14 to 28 days after transplant. Produced via immunoSEQ multiplex PCR; TCRdb's table is partial and in-frame only. The sample has some 16,000 clones; 75% to 90% are singletons. CDR1 and CDR2 from the germline V gene are KGHSH and LQKENI. The junction had 10 bases not matched to a gene; V was cut back by 6 bases and J by 5 bases. The length of the CDR3 is 15 residues. The specimen was PBMCs, collected in a trial of ipilimumab plus nivolumab as post-transplant consolidation. This receptor was taken from a male donor with diffuse large B-cell lymphoma. The gene calls are TRBV18 and TRBJ2-5; the match to TRBD2 covers 9 bases. The CDR3 loop reads CASSQLAGTQETQYF. CDR3 coding DNA: TGTGCCAGCTCCCAACTAGCGGGCACACAGGAGACCCAGTACTTC.